This TCR beta chain came from a study of blood T cells in healthy people across ages. Study conclusions and caveats: Roughly linear age-related decline in beta diversity appeared, significant by age 40.

This CDR3 spans 16 amino acids. The germline V gene has CDR1 SEHNR and CDR2 FQNEAQ (reference sequence). V was clipped by 1 base and J by 1 base; unmatched bases: 2. This clonotype was seen a handful of times. The antigen is unknown. The study recruited healthy Caucasian donors from Russia who were aged about 6 to 95. With a J-beta primer mix and a sample-barcoded 5' primer, a second PCR ran roughly 6 to 11 cycles. MiXCR, run by TCRdb on the 5' RACE reads, gives a single entry per CDR3 protein. The sample gives 800,000 to 900,000 distinct CDR3 sequences, approximately 59% of which show up once; about a quarter is in the top ten.

The V and J genes are TRBV7-9 and TRBJ2-3; 10 nucleotides align to TRBD2. Specimen: blood. The sequence was obtained from a man aged 25 to 40 in good health. CDR3 residues: CASSLVGTSGTDTQYF. The CDR3 bases are TGTGCCAGCAGCTTAGTGGGGACTAGCGGCACAGATACGCAGTATTTT.